The sequence of this T cell receptor beta chain was determined in a study of T cell responses to AZD1222 COVID-19 vaccine. To note about this clone: Its matching antigen is unknown.

This CDR3 contains 13 residues. The V gene lost 3 bases and the J gene lost 10 bases, with 13 bases spanning the gap. Per the germline V gene, CDR1 is MDHEN and CDR2 is SYDVKM. Using immunoSEQ multiplex PCR, the repertoire was profiled, and TCRdb retains in-frame clones only, with some absent. The sample holds approximately 50,000 clones; 75% to 90% are singletons and the top ten take roughly a fifth. Whole-study results and caveats: Spike-specific TCR breadth and depth went up after people got two AZD1222 doses. Seropositive status at baseline applied to only six AZD1222 recipients. Sampling captured repertoires only after the peak T cell response. As reported, nearly half of all spike-specific TCRs target variant regions that are unmutated.

The sequence came from an adult in good health. This specimen consisted of peripheral blood, obtained on day 0 of MenACWY control vaccination. J is TRBJ1-3 and V is TRBV28; tentative D call: TRBD1 (5 bases). The CDR3 region is CASSFGPGGTIYF. DNA for the CDR3: TGTGCCAGCAGTTTCGGACCCGGGGGGACCATATATTTT.